This T cell receptor (beta chain) was identified during a study of T cells in women clearing cervical HPV infection (dated by TCRdb to between 2018 and 2020). For context, the study as a whole: The cases were 20 to 30 women with histologically confirmed HPV16-related CIN3 or worse, and 2 of those women had invasive cancers. Controls were more than 20 women whose single incident HPV16 infection cleared within 12 months without precancer or cancer developing. Blood from cases was drawn at the visit where the lesion was first identified, while blood from controls was drawn once the infection was no longer detected. Among cases, blood sampling came a median of roughly 140 days after lesion detection, with an interquartile range of roughly 80 to 220 days. Since HLA typing was available for only a few women, HLA type could not be ruled out as a confounder. The exploratory proof-of-principle case-control study was nested within the Guanacaste HPV Natural History Study in Costa Rica and compared TCR repertoires across cervical HPV16 outcomes. Cases were matched to controls by age within five years and by the year the sample was collected. Cases had a median age of almost 35 years compared with approximately 40 for controls, and baseline characteristics showed no significant differences between the groups. The parent cohort enrolled 10,049 women aged 18 or older in Guanacaste, Costa Rica, in about 1993 to 1994 and followed the women for roughly 7 years. Five blinded duplicates per group were added as quality controls, so that about 60 samples were obtained: about 50 participants and some 10 replicates. Beyond this particular receptor, the publication reports: TRBV6-7 relative abundance was lower in cases than in controls (around 0.11% versus 0.16%; Bonferroni P = 0.0008). Cases were distinguished from controls with an estimated AUC of about 0.8 by random forest classifiers combining richness and V gene abundances. The cross-sectional design could not show whether the associations came before the infection or were a result of it, and neither effector/memory subsets nor HPV-specific T cells were isolated. T-cell numbers per sample were unknown, so richness differences could reflect varying T-cell content rather than repertoire biology. CIN3+ cases had significantly higher TCR repertoire richness than controls across sequencing depths, but evenness did not differ between the groups.

As encoded in the germline V gene, CDR1 is LGHNA while CDR2 is YNFKEQ. V was cut back by 1 base and J by 2 bases, leaving a gap of 10 bases between them. From its cysteine to its phenylalanine, the CDR3 spans 15 amino acids. Of the CDR3's DNA, 36 bases were read; they are in frame from base 1. The immunoSEQ assay used multiplex PCR to amplify TCR beta CDR3 regions from an average of around 1.2 ug of genomic DNA per sample. Primer bias was corrected in the assay by using a complete synthetic TCR repertoire to establish an amplification baseline. The amplicons were sequenced using the Illumina platform. Per the original workflow: Error correction of the sequences involved clustering with frequency ratios plus a modified nearest-neighbor algorithm, after which the sequences were analyzed in the immunoSEQ Analyzer using IMGT gene definitions. At each rarefaction depth, TCR richness and evenness were averaged over 20 rarefaction repeats, and samples with fewer sequences than the depth were excluded. Relative abundances of V, D and J genes were compared between groups using Wilcoxon rank sum tests, with FDR correction applied. An intraclass correlation of around 96% for TCR richness and an average of around 76% across 65 to 80 gene segments were obtained from the blinded duplicates. TCRdb obtained this table from immuneACCESS and retained in-frame rearrangements with V and J assigned. These tables miss some clones; where compared with another copy, unresolved V genes account for less than half of the shortfall, and the remainder is unexplained. The V and J calls and clone size come from that table; D and trimming were worked out from the DNA. This sample's listing comprises around 19,000 clones. About 16% of the sample is taken by the ten largest.

Every participant had a single incident cervical HPV16 infection, and prevalent HPV16 infections were excluded. Cervical HPV DNA was detected with MY09/MY11 PCR, and genotyping was done with dot-blot hybridization. Less than 19 mL of heparinized blood was centrifuged, after which the buffy coat was aliquoted, frozen at -30 degrees C, and then stored at -80 degrees C. Genomic DNA was extracted from buffy coat specimens using QIAGEN kits. Remarks on this clone: Its antigen is unknown. The CDR3 extends 3 residues past the end of the read, so its final part is completed from the germline J gene.

The source material was blood buffy coat. The clonotype comes from a woman aged 18 to 75 with a cervical HPV16 infection that either progressed to CIN3+ or cleared (not recorded which). This receptor chain uses TRBV4-2 and TRBJ2-3, with the D gene too uncertain to name. This receptor carries the CDR3 CASSQGYRTTDTQYF. CDR3 DNA (partial): TGTGCCAGCAGCCAAGGATACAGAACCACAGATACG.